The rows below give T cell receptor beta chains drawn from one sample of a study of lymphopenia after photon versus proton radiotherapy. Profiled with immunoSEQ multiplex PCR; TCRdb holds only in-frame clones, not every one. The profile shows fewer than 25,000 clones, around 90% of them singletons. Specimen: peripheral blood, collected from a patient treated with proton-based radiotherapy. These TCRs come from a woman aged 65 to 85 with pancreatic cancer. Some clones in this sample may be carry-over from other donors' samples. CDR3s include the opening cysteine and the closing phenylalanine or tryptophan.

v_call,j_call,cdr3_aa
TRBV29-1,TRBJ2-5,CSVERTGTDQETQYF
TRBV4-1,TRBJ2-7,CASSQDRMKYEQYF
TRBV19,TRBJ1-2,CASRIWGREKGGYTF
TRBV14,TRBJ2-2,CASSHGGTVYTGELFF
TRBV4-1,TRBJ2-1,CASSQDHLAVHNEQFF
TRBV21-1,TRBJ2-3,CASSKAGLAARHTQYF
TRBV19,TRBJ1-1,CASSGTPMNTEAFF
TRBV11-2,TRBJ2-5,CASSRAGGAMETQYF
TRBV2,TRBJ2-5,CASKNTQGLGETQYF
TRBV2,TRBJ1-1,CATRGGELNTEAFF
TRBV6-5,TRBJ2-5,CASSFRDRGETQYF
TRBV19,TRBJ2-5,CASRGLAGQETQYF
TRBV5-1,TRBJ2-1,CASSSLPGAYNEQFF
TRBV4-2,TRBJ2-4,CASSQETGVNIQYF
TRBV30,TRBJ2-7,CAWSVPGLREQYF
TRBV6-1,TRBJ2-5,CASSEAGGQGATETQYF
TRBV7-2,TRBJ2-5,CVSSSLSGSRETQYF
TRBV6-5,TRBJ2-1,CASSRPGGEQFF
TRBV4-1,TRBJ2-4,CASSQGEAKNIQYF
TRBV7-6,TRBJ2-7,CASSLVSGNEQYF
TRBV10-3,TRBJ1-5,CAITSDSLSQPQHF
TRBV6-1,TRBJ2-6,CASSEALLSGANVLTF
TRBV6-5,TRBJ2-7,CASSYSGVNYEQYF
TRBV19,TRBJ1-5,CASSPGRNQPQHF
TRBV5-1,TRBJ2-3,CASSIGLAGPTDTQYF
TRBV11-2,TRBJ2-1,CASSRVDRNEQFF
TRBV9,TRBJ1-2,CASSVGGTLNYGYTF
TRBV19,TRBJ1-1,CASSIATGGTEAFF
TRBV28,TRBJ2-1,CASSGTSGRASSYNEQFF
TRBV5-1,TRBJ1-1,CASSSGQPNTEAFF
TRBV25-1,TRBJ1-4,CASRRTDATNEKLFF
TRBV5-1,TRBJ2-1,CASSLDGRAFYEQFF
TRBV4-2,TRBJ2-7,CASSPEGLADSYEQYF
TRBV19,TRBJ2-7,CASSTTSGYEQYF
TRBV11-2,TRBJ1-1,CASSLGLTGTGGTEAFF
TRBV6-1,TRBJ1-2,CASREGEGVHYGYTF
TRBV5-1,TRBJ1-1,CASSLARMGMNTEAFF
TRBV19,TRBJ2-7,CASSTGLAGAYEQYF
TRBV11-3,TRBJ2-7,CASSLFFPTRRLAAYEQYF
TRBV18,TRBJ2-3,CASSLNTDTQYF
TRBV5-4,TRBJ2-4,CASSDLQGAANIQYF
TRBV7-2,TRBJ2-5,CASSVGTNPPGTQYF
TRBV6-4,TRBJ2-1,CASSPGLGVNEQFF
TRBV5-1,TRBJ1-1,CASSLGQGNSGNTEAFF
TRBV7-2,TRBJ2-3,CASSVLGGTDTQYF
TRBV14,TRBJ1-2,CASSGGATYGYTF
TRBV6-5,TRBJ1-6,CASSLLEVLDNSPLHF
TRBV7-9,TRBJ2-3,CASSAVADTQYF